This T cell receptor beta chain was recorded in a study of blood T cells in healthy people across ages. Study in general: Template-switching capture recovered about one barcoded beta molecule per two T cells.

Points from the study as a whole: A roughly linear fall in TCR beta diversity per million T cells was seen with increasing age. TCR beta diversity correlated strongly with naive T cell percentage.

On this clonotype itself: The antigen remains undetermined.

The germline V gene has CDR1 MNHEY and CDR2 SMNVEV (reference sequence). Trimming took 4 bases from V and 7 from J; bases not matched to a gene: 9. This CDR3 is built from 16 residues. Together with a sample-barcoded 5' primer, a J-beta primer mix was included in a second PCR lasting about 7 to 12 cycles. A template-switch adaptor that had 12 random nucleotides put a tag on each cDNA molecule. TCRdb re-called the 5' RACE reads with MiXCR, one entry per CDR3 protein. The sample includes about 730,000 distinct CDR3 sequences, 43% of them seen just once. This TCR came from a woman aged 55-75 years in good health. Sequencing was performed on blood. The J gene is TRBJ1-6, the V gene TRBV27; 8 nucleotides match TRBD1. In DNA form, the CDR3 reads TGTGCCAGCAGTTCCACGGGGACAGGCGGAAATTCACCCCTCCACTTT. It encodes CASSSTGTGGNSPLHF.